A selection of T cell receptor beta chains follows, all from one sample in a study of human T cells and chemical hapten exposure. TCRdb reprocessed the RACE reads with MiXCR, giving one entry per CDR3 protein. The top ten hold 4.5% to 6% of the sample, which has just over 350,000 distinct CDR3 sequences, about 6% seen once. The specimen was whole blood, collected in connection with sensitization to the hapten diphenylcyclopropenone (DPC). These receptors all come from a woman aged 18-29 years with alopecia areata. Some clones in this sample may be carry-over from other donors' samples. Each CDR3 is given with its conserved first and last residue. A D gene is named only where the DNA matches it firmly.

>TRBV20-1|17|TRBD2|TRBJ2-3
CSAVSGLAGGLTDTQYF
>TRBV29-1|13|.|TRBJ1-1
CSASVGSDTEAFF
>TRBV13|15|.|TRBJ1-5
CASSLRGSLTEPQHF
>TRBV6-5|16|.|TRBJ1-2
CASRRHPRAGYYGYTF
>TRBV28|13|.|TRBJ1-5
CASKVGGDQPQHF
>TRBV11-2|15|TRBD2|TRBJ2-1
CASGANSGGAYEQFF
>TRBV6-5|14|TRBD1|TRBJ1-2
CASSRGQGVYGYTF
>TRBV7-9|16|.|TRBJ2-1
CASSLAPGSSYNEQFF
>TRBV28|18|TRBD1|TRBJ2-7
CASPPGTADNPPFNEQYF
>TRBV14|16|.|TRBJ1-2
CASSPRGVGKDYGYTF
>TRBV4-3|15|.|TRBJ1-1
CASSQVGRQNTEAFF
>TRBV7-2|12|.|TRBJ2-3
CASSSLLDTQYF
>TRBV20-1|13|TRBD1|TRBJ1-2
CSARDRPSYGYTF
>TRBV5-1|15|.|TRBJ2-3
CASSSRHGGGDTQYF
>TRBV6-2/TRBV6-3|16|.|TRBJ2-3
CASSYSRDSSTDTQYF
>TRBV7-8|13|.|TRBJ1-5
CASSLSRYLPQHF
>TRBV2|15|.|TRBJ1-6
CASLSTPFLGSPLHF
>TRBV4-3|17|TRBD2|TRBJ2-1
CASSQERPSGASNEQFF
>TRBV6-5|13|.|TRBJ1-1
CASSYQGRTEAFF
>TRBV11-2|13|.|TRBJ2-4
CASRGLAKNIQYF
>TRBV6-5|17|TRBD1|TRBJ1-6
CASSRGETGGDNSPLHF
>TRBV20-1|14|TRBD1|TRBJ1-5
CSARMGGGGQPQHF
>TRBV5-4|13|.|TRBJ1-4
CASSFLPAEKLFF
>TRBV5-6|14|.|TRBJ2-4
CASSPQVAKNIQYF
>TRBV25-1|16|.|TRBJ2-3
CASSEGGVGDTDTQYF
>TRBV6-6|17|.|TRBJ2-6
CASSYSTTIAGANVLTF
>TRBV28|13|.|TRBJ1-2
CASSVGEKGGYTF
>TRBV6-5|12|TRBD2|TRBJ2-7
CASSYSGGRQYF
>TRBV27|15|.|TRBJ2-5
CASSSSYVRQETQYF
>TRBV4-2|16|TRBD1|TRBJ2-5
CASSQEGPGQQETQYF
>TRBV12-3/TRBV12-4|15|TRBD1|TRBJ2-7
CASSSGTGKVYEQYF
>TRBV28|14|.|TRBJ1-1
CASSPTQKNTEAFF
>TRBV12-5|13|.|TRBJ2-7
CASGRTGFHEQYF
>TRBV5-5|15|.|TRBJ1-1
CASSLQARGVTEAFF
>TRBV9|17|.|TRBJ2-3
CASSGGQLHWGTDTQYF
>TRBV20-1|17|TRBD2|TRBJ2-3
CSARDSRLAGGTDTQYF
>TRBV27|15|.|TRBJ1-5
CASSLGRVGNQPQHF
>TRBV4-2|17|.|TRBJ2-2
CASSLVSAITNTGELFF
>TRBV15|13|TRBD2|TRBJ2-5
CATSRDLAGAQYF
>TRBV25-1|13|TRBD2|TRBJ2-3
CASSPSGVYTQYF
>TRBV12-3/TRBV12-4|11|.|TRBJ1-1
CASTTREEALF
>TRBV7-6|16|TRBD1|TRBJ2-7
CASSLEPGQVSYEQYF
>TRBV5-1|15|TRBD1|TRBJ2-6
CASSGQGAGANVLTF
>TRBV6-6|16|TRBD1|TRBJ1-1
CASSPRQGGFGTEAFF
>TRBV6-5|15|.|TRBJ2-1
CASQRAGSSYNEQFF
>TRBV7-8|17|.|TRBJ2-5
CASSLLVRRGLPTVQYF
>TRBV27|13|.|TRBJ1-3
CASSLYSGNTIYF
>TRBV20-1|13|.|TRBJ2-7
CSASAGLEDEQYF
>TRBV7-9|12|.|TRBJ1-2
CASSDGPYGYTF
>TRBV6-5|15|TRBD1|TRBJ1-2
CASSRQGNQIYGYTF
>TRBV25-1|14|.|TRBJ2-3
CASSERRVTDTQYF
>TRBV5-1|14|.|TRBJ1-1
CASSLVPGEIEAFF
>TRBV13|16|.|TRBJ1-3
CASSLGRGFSGNTIYF
>TRBV7-8|14|.|TRBJ1-4
CASSRTADNEKLFF
>TRBV5-1|13|.|TRBJ2-5
CASSLVSRETQYF
>TRBV7-2|14|.|TRBJ1-4
CASSRRGFEEKLFF
>TRBV6-6|18|.|TRBJ1-3
CASSPLWEKGHLGNTIYF
>TRBV2|13|.|TRBJ1-5
CASNRGRDQPQHF
>TRBV2|13|.|TRBJ1-5
CASSEGGTQSQHF
>TRBV12-3/TRBV12-4|15|.|TRBJ2-3
CASSLAGGPWDTQYF